The rows below give T cell receptor beta chains drawn from one sample of a study of Graves' ophthalmopathy and Graves' hyperthyroidism. A single record per CDR3 protein comes from TCRdb applying MiXCR to the multiplex PCR reads. The sample includes 300,000 to 400,000 distinct CDR3 sequences, 17% of them seen just once. The sequenced sample was peripheral blood. Receptor source: an adult man with Graves' ophthalmopathy. Each CDR3 is given with its conserved first and last residue. The order of the fields is D gene, CDR3 length, V gene, clone size, J gene, CDR3 DNA, CDR3 protein. The D gene is left open where the match is weak. The size field is filled for only some rows; it gives once, few, many or a size class.

D gene: .
CDR3 length: 15
V gene: TRBV4-3
clone size: many
J gene: TRBJ1-3
CDR3 DNA: TGCGCCAGCAGCCAAGATGGGAGCTCTGGAAACACCATATATTTT
CDR3 protein: CASSQDGSSGNTIYF

D gene: .
CDR3 length: 17
V gene: TRBV5-1
clone size: many
J gene: TRBJ2-7
CDR3 DNA: TGCGCCAGCAGCTTGGCCGACGAGGCGGGGCCGCCCTACGAGCAGTACTTC
CDR3 protein: CASSLADEAGPPYEQYF

D gene: .
CDR3 length: 14
V gene: TRBV7-2
clone size: many
J gene: TRBJ1-2
CDR3 DNA: TGTGCCAGCAGCTTAGATCGAGTGTACAGAGGCTACACCTTC
CDR3 protein: CASSLDRVYRGYTF

D gene: TRBD1
CDR3 length: 13
V gene: TRBV7-2
clone size: many
J gene: TRBJ1-1
CDR3 DNA: TGTGCCAGCAGCTTAGTTGGGACAGCCAGAGCTTTCTTT
CDR3 protein: CASSLVGTARAFF

D gene: .
CDR3 length: 13
V gene: TRBV19
clone size: many
J gene: TRBJ2-5
CDR3 DNA: TGTGCCAGTAGCTCCACGTCCCTTGAGACCCAGTACTTC
CDR3 protein: CASSSTSLETQYF

D gene: .
CDR3 length: 12
V gene: TRBV6-1
clone size: many
J gene: TRBJ1-5
CDR3 DNA: TGTGCCAGCAGTCAGGTGGCTCAGCCCCAGCATTTT
CDR3 protein: CASSQVAQPQHF

D gene: .
CDR3 length: 17
V gene: TRBV6-1
clone size: many
J gene: TRBJ2-5
CDR3 DNA: TGTGCCAGCAGTGAAGTCCGAGTGCGGCAGACTCAAGAGACCCAGTACTTC
CDR3 protein: CASSEVRVRQTQETQYF

D gene: .
CDR3 length: 16
V gene: TRBV5-1
clone size: many
J gene: TRBJ1-3
CDR3 DNA: TGCGCCAGCAGCCTGGGACACAGTAGCTCTGGAAACACCATATATTTT
CDR3 protein: CASSLGHSSSGNTIYF

D gene: .
CDR3 length: 14
V gene: TRBV12-3/TRBV12-4
clone size: .
J gene: TRBJ1-1
CDR3 DNA: TGTGCCAGCACAGAAAAACACACGAACACTGAAGCTTTCTTT
CDR3 protein: CASTEKHTNTEAFF

D gene: TRBD1
CDR3 length: 21
V gene: TRBV15
clone size: many
J gene: TRBJ1-2
CDR3 DNA: TGTGCCACCAGCAGAGATAGACCCGGAGTCCCGACAGGGAGGGTAAACTATGGCTACACCTTC
CDR3 protein: CATSRDRPGVPTGRVNYGYTF

D gene: TRBD2
CDR3 length: 16
V gene: TRBV20-1
clone size: many
J gene: TRBJ2-7
CDR3 DNA: TGCAGTGCTAGACAAAGGGAGACTAGCGGGTCCTACGAGCAGTACTTC
CDR3 protein: CSARQRETSGSYEQYF

D gene: .
CDR3 length: 12
V gene: TRBV29-1
clone size: many
J gene: TRBJ1-1
CDR3 DNA: TGCAGCGTTGAAGGAGGGGGGGATGAAGCTTTCTTT
CDR3 protein: CSVEGGGDEAFF

D gene: TRBD2
CDR3 length: 14
V gene: TRBV20-1
clone size: few
J gene: TRBJ2-7
CDR3 DNA: TGCAGTGCAAGGACTAGCGGTTCTACCTACGAGCAGTACTTC
CDR3 protein: CSARTSGSTYEQYF

D gene: .
CDR3 length: 16
V gene: TRBV20-1
clone size: many
J gene: TRBJ2-7
CDR3 DNA: TGCAGTGCTATCTATCCATGGGGTAAGAGCTCCTACGAGCAGTACTTC
CDR3 protein: CSAIYPWGKSSYEQYF

D gene: .
CDR3 length: 14
V gene: TRBV7-2
clone size: many
J gene: TRBJ2-5
CDR3 DNA: TGTGCCAGCAGCAGGGATGTGAACCAAGAGACCCAGTACTTC
CDR3 protein: CASSRDVNQETQYF

D gene: .
CDR3 length: 17
V gene: TRBV6-2/TRBV6-3
clone size: many
J gene: TRBJ2-5
CDR3 DNA: TGTGCCAGCAGTTACCACTCTCCCGCGGAACTCCAAGAGACCCAGTACTTC
CDR3 protein: CASSYHSPAELQETQYF

D gene: TRBD1
CDR3 length: 13
V gene: TRBV24-1
clone size: .
J gene: TRBJ1-1
CDR3 DNA: TGTGCCACCAGTGTGGGACAGGGGGTAGAAGCTTTCTTT
CDR3 protein: CATSVGQGVEAFF

D gene: .
CDR3 length: 15
V gene: TRBV5-6
clone size: many
J gene: TRBJ2-7
CDR3 DNA: TGTGCCAGCAGCTTCGGACAGACCAGTCTTTACGAGCAGTACTTC
CDR3 protein: CASSFGQTSLYEQYF

D gene: .
CDR3 length: 18
V gene: TRBV7-6
clone size: few
J gene: TRBJ2-2
CDR3 DNA: TGTGCCAGCAGCTTAAGCGCCAGGGGAGAGATATGGACCGGGGAGCTGTTTTTT
CDR3 protein: CASSLSARGEIWTGELFF

D gene: TRBD1
CDR3 length: 16
V gene: TRBV10-2
clone size: many
J gene: TRBJ1-1
CDR3 DNA: TGCGCCAGCAGGTCCGGGACAGCTGGGAGGAACACTGAAGCTTTCTTT
CDR3 protein: CASRSGTAGRNTEAFF

D gene: .
CDR3 length: 12
V gene: TRBV6-1
clone size: .
J gene: TRBJ1-2
CDR3 DNA: TGTGCCAGCAGTGAACTTGGGGTTGGCTACACCTTC
CDR3 protein: CASSELGVGYTF

D gene: TRBD2
CDR3 length: 15
V gene: TRBV20-1
clone size: many
J gene: TRBJ2-5
CDR3 DNA: TGCAGTGCTATTACTAGCGGGAGGTTTTCTGAGACCCAGTACTTC
CDR3 protein: CSAITSGRFSETQYF